Following are 12 T cell receptor beta chains from one sample sequenced in a study of EBV T-cell therapy then PD-1 blockade in nasopharyngeal carcinoma (dated by TCRdb to 2020 to 2022). Their recognized antigens are unknown. The method behind the library was the immunoSEQ multiplex PCR assay. In TCRdb, the immuneACCESS table is reduced to in-frame sequences with V and J assigned. These tables do not hold every clone; where another copy was compared, an unresolved V gene accounts for under half, and the others remain unexplained. This sample lists around 19,000 clones; roughly four fifths were detected once. The biggest ten clones account for under 35% of the sample. The time point label here, explained by the study, means: 266 days after commencement of treatment, after nivolumab therapy. Explained via the paper, the treatment or condition label denotes: AdE1-LMPpoly-expanded autologous EBV-specific T-cell therapy followed by anti-PD-1 nivolumab.

The sequenced sample was CD8+ T cells from blood, obtained at day 266 from a patient whose treatment included autologous EBV-specific T cells and nivolumab. The receptor set was obtained from a man in his forties with nasopharyngeal carcinoma.

The gene calls are TRBV4-1 and TRBJ2-7, with D perhaps matching TRBD2 (6 bases). The germline V gene has CDR1 MGHRA and CDR2 YSYEKL. This CDR3 has 16 amino acids. V lost 2 bases to trimming and J lost 2 bases, with 16 bases between them. The CDR3 sequence is CASSQRDFTATYEQYF. The CDR3, as DNA: TGCGCCAGCAGCCAAAGGGACTTCACGGCCACCTACGAGCAGTACTTC.

This clone was observed a handful of times. The chain joins TRBV27 to TRBJ2-7, with D possibly TRBD2 on 5 matching bases. Trimming cost V 3 bases and J 6 bases, with 9 bases left between them. This CDR3 contains 12 residues. Germline V lookup: CDR1 MNHEY, CDR2 SMNVEV (reference sequence). CDR3 sequence (DNA): TGTGCCAGCAGTTTCGGGGTCGGCGAGCAGTACTTC. Translation gives CASSFGVGEQYF.

V usage is TRBV4-1 and J usage is TRBJ1-5, with D uncertain. The germline V gene encodes CDR1 MGHRA and CDR2 YSYEKL. The CDR3 is 15 residues long. Trimming removed 4 bases at V and 0 bases at J, with 10 bases between. CDR3 protein: CASSLSTHSNQPQHF. In DNA, the CDR3 is TGCGCCAGCAGCCTCTCGACGCATAGCAATCAGCCCCAGCATTTT.

This rearrangement joins TRBV2 to TRBJ2-3; D is ambiguous. The CDR3 is 12 amino acids. CDR1 and CDR2 (germline): SNHLY, FYNNEI. With 7 bases removed from V and 2 bases from J, the gap between germline ends came to 7 bases. CDR3 protein: CASTPSTDTQYF. The CDR3 bases are TGTGCCAGCACCCCCTCCACAGATACGCAGTATTTT.

The V call is TRBV6-2 or TRBV6-3, the J call TRBJ2-7, with no clear D. From germline, CDR1 is MNHEY and CDR2 SVGEGT. The CDR3 runs to 12 residues. Trimming left V 3 bases short and J 7 bases short, with 10 bases between. The CDR3 nucleotides are TGTGCCAGCAGTTATTTACCCAGGGAGCAGTACTTC. As protein: CASSYLPREQYF.

The chain recombines TRBV3-1 (or the pseudogene TRBV3-2) with TRBJ2-1; possible D gene TRBD1, 5 bases. The germline V and J ends were trimmed by 1 base and 6 bases, with 13 bases remaining between them. The length of the CDR3 is 15 residues. The germline gives CDR1 LGHDT, CDR2 YNNKEL (reference sequence). This CDR3 is CASSQGFGAVNEQFF. The CDR3 DNA sequence: TGTGCCAGCAGCCAAGGGTTTGGGGCGGTCAATGAGCAGTTCTTC.

The chain joins TRBV6-5 to TRBJ1-5; no clear D gene. V lost 0 bases and J 6 bases, leaving 12 bases between the germline ends. CDR1 and CDR2 from the germline V gene are MNHEY and SVGAGI. The CDR3 length is 15 residues. The CDR3: CASSYSNGVTQPQHF. The CDR3 DNA reads TGTGCCAGCAGTTACTCGAACGGCGTGACTCAGCCCCAGCATTTT.

The gene calls are TRBV4-3 and TRBJ1-4, with D possibly being TRBD1 (6 bases). The germline CDR1 and CDR2 sequences are LGHNA and YSLEER. This CDR3 contains 15 residues. With 0 bases removed from V and 5 bases from J, the gap between germline ends came to 10 bases. Written as DNA, the CDR3 is TGCGCCAGCAGCCAAGATCTACAGGGAAATGAAAAACTGTTTTTT. Encoded protein: CASSQDLQGNEKLFF.

The V gene is TRBV7-9, the J gene TRBJ1-1, with D hard to call. The CDR3 totals 14 residues. V dropped 3 bases and J dropped 2 bases, with 10 bases sitting between them. Germline CDR1 is SEHNR and CDR2 is FQNEAQ (reference sequence). CDR3 nucleotides: TGTGCCAGCAGCTTGTTAAATAGAAACACTGAAGCTTTCTTT. Translating gives CASSLLNRNTEAFF.

The rearrangement uses TRBV9 and TRBJ2-5; maybe TRBD2 (5 bases). CDR3 length: 14 residues. V shed 3 bases and J shed 5 bases, with 14 bases lying between them. Germline lookup yields CDR1 SGDLS and CDR2 YYNGEE. Here the CDR3 DNA reads TGTGCCAGCAGCGATGCCCGGAGGCCCGAGACCCAGTACTTC. Translated: CASSDARRPETQYF.

The chain combines TRBV4-3 with TRBJ2-4; perhaps TRBD2 as D (6 bases). The CDR3 consists of 15 residues. Trimming shortened V by 1 base and J by 7 bases, and 14 bases separated the two germline ends. Per the germline V gene, CDR1 is LGHNA and CDR2 is YSLEER. Written as DNA, the CDR3 is TGCGCCAGCAGCCAAGGAGTTGGGGGGTGGAACATTCAGTACTTC. This gives the protein CASSQGVGGWNIQYF.

This chain joins TRBV10-3 and TRBJ1-3; D possibly corresponds to TRBD1 (5 bases). Per the germline V gene, CDR1 is ENHRY and CDR2 is SYGVKD. The CDR3 loop spans 12 amino acids. Deletions cut 4 bases from V and 6 bases from J, with 7 bases between. As DNA, the CDR3 is TGTGCCATCAGTGGAGGGGTAAACACCATATATTTT. This gives the protein CAISGGVNTIYF.